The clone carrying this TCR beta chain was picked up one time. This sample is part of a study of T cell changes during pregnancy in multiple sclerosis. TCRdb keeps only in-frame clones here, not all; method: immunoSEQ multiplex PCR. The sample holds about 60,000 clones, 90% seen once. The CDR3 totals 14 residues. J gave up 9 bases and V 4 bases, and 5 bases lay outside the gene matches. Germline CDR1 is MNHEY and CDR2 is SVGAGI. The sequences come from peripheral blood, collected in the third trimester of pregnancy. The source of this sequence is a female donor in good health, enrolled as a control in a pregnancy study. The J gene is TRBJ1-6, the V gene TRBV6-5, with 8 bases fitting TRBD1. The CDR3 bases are TGTGCCAGCAGTTCTGGACAGGGTGGTTCACCCCTCCACTTT. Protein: CASSSGQGGSPLHF.